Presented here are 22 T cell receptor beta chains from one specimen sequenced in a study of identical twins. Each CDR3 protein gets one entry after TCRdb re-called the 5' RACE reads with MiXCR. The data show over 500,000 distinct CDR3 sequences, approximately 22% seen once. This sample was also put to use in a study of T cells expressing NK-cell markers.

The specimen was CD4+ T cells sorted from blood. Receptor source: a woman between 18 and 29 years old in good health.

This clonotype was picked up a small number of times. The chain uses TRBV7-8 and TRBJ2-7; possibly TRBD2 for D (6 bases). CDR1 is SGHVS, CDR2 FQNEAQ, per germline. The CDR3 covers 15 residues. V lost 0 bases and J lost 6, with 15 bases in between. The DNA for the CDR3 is TGTGCCAGCAGCTTAGCGTTGGCAGGGAGGAGCGAGCAGTACTTC. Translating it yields CASSLALAGRSEQYF. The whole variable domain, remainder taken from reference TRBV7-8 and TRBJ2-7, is GAGVSQSPRYKVAKRGQDVALRCDPISGHVSLFWYQQALGQGPEFLTYFQNEAQLDKSGLPSDRFFAERPEGSVSTLKIQRTQQEDSAVYLCASSLALAGRSEQYFGPGTRLTVT.

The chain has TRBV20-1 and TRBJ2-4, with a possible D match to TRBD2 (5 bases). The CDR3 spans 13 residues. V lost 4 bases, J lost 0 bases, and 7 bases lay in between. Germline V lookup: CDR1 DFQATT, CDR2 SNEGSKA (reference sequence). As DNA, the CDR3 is TGCAGTGCTACGGGATCAGCCAAAAACATTCAGTACTTC. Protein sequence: CSATGSAKNIQYF.

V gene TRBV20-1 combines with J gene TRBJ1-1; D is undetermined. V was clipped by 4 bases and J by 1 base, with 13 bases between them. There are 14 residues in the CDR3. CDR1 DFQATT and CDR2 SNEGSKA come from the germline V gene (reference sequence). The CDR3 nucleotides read TGCAGTGCTAAGGAGCGCGGCCCGAACACTGAAGCTTTCTTT. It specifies CSAKERGPNTEAFF.

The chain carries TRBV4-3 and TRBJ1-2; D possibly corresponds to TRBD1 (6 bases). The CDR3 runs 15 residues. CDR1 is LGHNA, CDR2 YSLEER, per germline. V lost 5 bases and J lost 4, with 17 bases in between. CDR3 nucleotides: TGCGCCAGCAGCGCATTAGTGGGGGGCACCTATGGCTACACCTTC. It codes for CASSALVGGTYGYTF.

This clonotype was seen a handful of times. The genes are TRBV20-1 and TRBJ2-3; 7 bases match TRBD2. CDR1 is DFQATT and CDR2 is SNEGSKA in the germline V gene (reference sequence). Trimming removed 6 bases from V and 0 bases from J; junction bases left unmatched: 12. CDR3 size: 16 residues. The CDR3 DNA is TGCAGTGCAGGCCGGGGACTAACGCCTAGCACAGATACGCAGTATTTT. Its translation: CSAGRGLTPSTDTQYF.

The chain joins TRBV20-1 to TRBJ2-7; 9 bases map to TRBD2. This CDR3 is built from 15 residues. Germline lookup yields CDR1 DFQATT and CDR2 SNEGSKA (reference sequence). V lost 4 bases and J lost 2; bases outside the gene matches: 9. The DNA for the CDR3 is TGCAGTGCTAACAGTGACCCTAGCGGGGCCTACGAGCAGTACTTC. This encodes CSANSDPSGAYEQYF.

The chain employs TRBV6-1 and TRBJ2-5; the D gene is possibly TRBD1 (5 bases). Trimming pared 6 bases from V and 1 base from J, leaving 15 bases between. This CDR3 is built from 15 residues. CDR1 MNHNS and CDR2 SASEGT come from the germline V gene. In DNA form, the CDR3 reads TGTGCCAGCAGCCTTCACGCTCAGGGCCAAGAGACCCAGTACTTC. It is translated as CASSLHAQGQETQYF.

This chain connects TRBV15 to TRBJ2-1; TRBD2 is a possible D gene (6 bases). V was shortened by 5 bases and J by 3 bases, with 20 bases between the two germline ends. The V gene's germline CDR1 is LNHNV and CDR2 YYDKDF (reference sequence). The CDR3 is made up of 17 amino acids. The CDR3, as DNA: TGTGCCACCAGCGGTCCGGGAGCCAAAAGCGGCTACAATGAGCAGTTCTTC. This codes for CATSGPGAKSGYNEQFF. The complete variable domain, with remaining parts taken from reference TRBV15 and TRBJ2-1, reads DAMVIQNPRYQVTQFGKPVTLSCSQTLNHNVMYWYQQKSSQAPKLLFHYYDKDFNNEADTPDNFQSRRPNTSFCFLDIRSPGLGDTAMYLCATSGPGAKSGYNEQFFGPGTRLTVL.

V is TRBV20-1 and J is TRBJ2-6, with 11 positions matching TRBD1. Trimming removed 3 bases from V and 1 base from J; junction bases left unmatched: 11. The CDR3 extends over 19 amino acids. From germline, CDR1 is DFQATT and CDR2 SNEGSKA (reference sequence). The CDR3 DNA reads TGCAGTGCTAGCCCGATACCGGGACAGGGGGGTTCTGGGGCCAACGTCCTGACTTTC. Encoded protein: CSASPIPGQGGSGANVLTF.

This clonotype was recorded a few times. The CDR3 region has the DNA TGCAGTGCTCCCCAGGGGACGGTGAACACTGAAGCTTTCTTT. This translates into CSAPQGTVNTEAFF. This sequence joins TRBV20-1 and TRBJ1-1, with D perhaps TRBD1 (6 bases). The CDR3 runs 14 residues. Germline-derived CDR1 and CDR2 are DFQATT and SNEGSKA (reference sequence). V gave up 5 bases and J gave up 0 bases, with 13 bases separating them.

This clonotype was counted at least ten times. CDR3 nucleotides: TGTGCCAGCAGCCAACAACTTATAAGTTCTGAAGCTTTCTTT. It specifies CASSQQLISSEAFF. The V and J genes are TRBV3-1 and TRBJ1-1; D unresolved. Germline-derived CDR1 and CDR2 are LGHDT and YNNKEL (reference sequence). The CDR3 runs 14 residues. V dropped 2 bases and J dropped 6 bases, with 13 bases sitting between them.

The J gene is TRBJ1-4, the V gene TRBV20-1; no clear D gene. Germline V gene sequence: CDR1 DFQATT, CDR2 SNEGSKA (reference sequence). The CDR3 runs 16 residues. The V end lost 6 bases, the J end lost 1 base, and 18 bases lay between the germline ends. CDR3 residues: CSAESIHSETNEKLFF. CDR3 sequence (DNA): TGCAGTGCAGAATCTATACATAGTGAAACTAATGAAAAACTGTTTTTT.

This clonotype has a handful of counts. The CDR3 DNA reads TGCGCCAGCAGTGTCTCCAGGGCTAATTCACCCCTCCACTTT. This codes for CASSVSRANSPLHF. The chain employs TRBV10-1 and TRBJ1-6; D is perhaps TRBD1 (5 bases). This CDR3 contains 14 residues. V was shortened by 4 bases and J by 6 bases, with 10 bases between the two germline ends. Germline lookup yields CDR1 WNHNN and CDR2 SYGVQD (reference sequence).

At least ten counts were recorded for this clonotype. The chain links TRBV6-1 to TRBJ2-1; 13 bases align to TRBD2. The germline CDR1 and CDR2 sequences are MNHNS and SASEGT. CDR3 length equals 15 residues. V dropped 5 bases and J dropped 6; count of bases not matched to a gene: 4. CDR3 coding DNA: TGTGCCAGCAGTAAACTAGCGGGAGGGATCAATGAGCAGTTCTTC. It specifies CASSKLAGGINEQFF.

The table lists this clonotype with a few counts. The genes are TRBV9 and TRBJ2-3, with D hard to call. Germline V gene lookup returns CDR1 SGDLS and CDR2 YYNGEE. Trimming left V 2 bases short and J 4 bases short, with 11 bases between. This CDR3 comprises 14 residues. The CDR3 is CASSVLGLPDTQYF. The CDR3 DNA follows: TGTGCCAGCAGCGTTTTGGGCCTACCAGATACGCAGTATTTT.

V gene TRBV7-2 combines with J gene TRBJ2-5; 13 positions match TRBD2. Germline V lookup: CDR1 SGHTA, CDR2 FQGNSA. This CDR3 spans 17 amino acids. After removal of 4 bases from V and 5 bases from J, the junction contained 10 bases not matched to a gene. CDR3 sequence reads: CASSSRLAGGVEETQYF. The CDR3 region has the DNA TGTGCCAGCAGCTCCCGACTAGCGGGAGGTGTCGAGGAGACCCAGTACTTC.

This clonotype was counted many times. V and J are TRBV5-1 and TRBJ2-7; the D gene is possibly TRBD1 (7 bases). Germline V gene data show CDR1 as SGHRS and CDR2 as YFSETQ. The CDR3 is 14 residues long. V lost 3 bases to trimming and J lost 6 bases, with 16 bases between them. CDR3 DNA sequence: TGCGCCAGCAGCTCCGCCAGGGGGGCCTTCGAGCAGTACTTC. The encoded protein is CASSSARGAFEQYF.

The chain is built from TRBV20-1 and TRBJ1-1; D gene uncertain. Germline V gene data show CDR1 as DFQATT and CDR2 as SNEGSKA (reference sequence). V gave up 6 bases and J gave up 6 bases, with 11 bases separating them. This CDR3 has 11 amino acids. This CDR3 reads CSALKEAEAFF. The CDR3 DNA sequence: TGCAGTGCCCTTAAAGAGGCTGAAGCTTTCTTT.

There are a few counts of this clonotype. As DNA, the CDR3 is TGCGCCAGCAGCTTGGTAGGCCAGCGCCAGGGTTACGAGCAGTACTTC. This codes for CASSLVGQRQGYEQYF. The V call is TRBV5-1, the J call TRBJ2-7; TRBD1 might be the D (5 bases). The CDR3 is 16 amino acids. The germline gives CDR1 SGHRS, CDR2 YFSETQ. Trimming took off 0 bases at V and 4 bases at J, with 17 bases between the two ends.

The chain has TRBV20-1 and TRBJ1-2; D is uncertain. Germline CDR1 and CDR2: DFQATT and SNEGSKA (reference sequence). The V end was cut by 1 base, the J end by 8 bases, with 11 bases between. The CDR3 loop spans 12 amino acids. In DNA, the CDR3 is TGCAGTGCTAGAGCTATGGGCGAGGGCTACACCTTC. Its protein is CSARAMGEGYTF.

CDR3 in amino acids: CASSAGSGGHTEAFF. The CDR3 coding sequence is TGCGCCAGCAGTGCCGGGTCAGGGGGACACACTGAAGCTTTCTTT. The chain is built from TRBV10-1 and TRBJ1-1, with TRBD1 matching over 7 bases. This CDR3 has 15 amino acids. Germline-derived CDR1 and CDR2 are WNHNN and SYGVQD (reference sequence). V lost 4 bases to trimming and J lost 3 bases; unmatched junction nucleotides: 8.

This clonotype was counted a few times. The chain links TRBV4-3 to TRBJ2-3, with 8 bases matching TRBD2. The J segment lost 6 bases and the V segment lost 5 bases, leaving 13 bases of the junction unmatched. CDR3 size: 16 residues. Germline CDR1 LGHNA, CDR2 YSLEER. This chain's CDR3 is CASSEGSGRGADTQYF. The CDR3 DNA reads TGCGCCAGCAGCGAGGGTAGCGGGCGGGGGGCGGATACGCAGTATTTT.